The 20 T cell receptor beta chains below were found in one sample sequenced in a study of T cell changes during pregnancy in multiple sclerosis. Sequenced by immunoSEQ multiplex PCR; TCRdb stores in-frame clones only, minus some. The table has 55,000 to 70,000 clones, approximately 90% seen once. The input for sequencing was peripheral blood, taken in the first trimester of pregnancy. The receptor source for this set is a female donor with multiple sclerosis, enrolled in a pregnancy study.

The rearrangement joins TRBV2 to TRBJ2-7; D is uncertain. The CDR3 has 13 residues. The ends were cut back, 11 bases at V and 1 base at J, with 15 bases in the middle. The V gene's germline CDR1 is SNHLY and CDR2 FYNNEI. The CDR3, as DNA: TGTGCCGGATCCTCGAGACAATCCTACGAGCAGTACTTC. It yields the protein CAGSSRQSYEQYF.

The chain joins TRBV5-8 to TRBJ2-5; tentative D call: TRBD1 (5 bases). Deletions cut 1 base from V and 4 bases from J, with 8 bases between. The CDR3 is 13 amino acids. CDR1 and CDR2 (germline): SGHTS, YDEGEE. The CDR3: CASSLSGLETQYF. In DNA, the CDR3 is TGTGCCAGCAGCTTGTCAGGGTTAGAGACCCAGTACTTC.

In its sample, this clone was seen a few times. The V call is TRBV18, the J call TRBJ1-1; D remains ambiguous. The CDR3 has 13 residues. From germline, CDR1 is KGHSH and CDR2 LQKENI. V was shortened by 3 bases and J by 14 bases, with 19 bases between the two germline ends. The CDR3 reads CASSPSSGPEPFF. The CDR3 DNA reads as TGTGCCAGCTCACCGTCTAGTGGCCCAGAACCCTTCTTT.

This sequence joins TRBV6-4 and TRBJ2-6; D gene unclear. Germline-derived CDR1 and CDR2 are MRHNA and SNTAGT. This CDR3 spans 16 amino acids. Between the trimmed V and J ends, which lost 0 bases and 0 bases, there was a span of 6 bases. DNA of the CDR3: TGTGCCAGCAGTGACTCTGGCCACTCTGGGGCCAACGTCCTGACTTTC. Amino acids: CASSDSGHSGANVLTF.

In this sample, this clone turned up a few times. J is TRBJ2-1 and V is TRBV27; TRBD2 might be the D (5 bases). CDR1 is MNHEY and CDR2 is SMNVEV in the germline V gene (reference sequence). CDR3 size: 14 residues. Trimming took off 6 bases at V and 0 bases at J, with 9 bases between the two ends. Written as DNA, the CDR3 is TGTGCCAGCAGGGAAGGGAGCTCCTACAATGAGCAGTTCTTC. This sequence encodes CASREGSSYNEQFF.

The rearrangement uses TRBV28 and TRBJ1-1; D possibly corresponds to TRBD1 (5 bases). The CDR3 covers 17 residues. V dropped 3 bases and J dropped 4 bases, with 21 bases sitting between them. Per germline, CDR1 MDHEN and CDR2 SYDVKM. The CDR3 bases are TGTGCCAGCAGTTTTTCTCCAAGGGGAGGCTGGGTCACTGAAGCTTTCTTT. Translated: CASSFSPRGGWVTEAFF.

V gene TRBV9 combines with J gene TRBJ2-1; D perhaps matches TRBD2 (6 bases). The CDR3 is 14 residues long. V lost 2 bases and J lost 2, with 8 bases in between. Looked up from germline, CDR1 is SGDLS and CDR2 is YYNGEE. This CDR3 reads CASSVGGTYNEQFF. The CDR3 DNA sequence: TGTGCCAGCAGCGTGGGGGGAACCTACAATGAGCAGTTCTTC.

V usage is TRBV19 and J usage is TRBJ1-1; no clear D gene. Germline V lookup: CDR1 LNHDA, CDR2 SQIVND (reference sequence). Trimming stripped 3 bases from V and 1 base from J, with 9 bases between. This CDR3 is built from 14 residues. CDR3 nucleotide sequence: TGTGCCAGTAGTATTGGAGCGAGGAACACTGAAGCTTTCTTT. Its translation: CASSIGARNTEAFF.

The J gene is TRBJ2-5, the V gene TRBV7-2; no definite D call. Trimming shortened V by 2 bases and J by 5 bases, and 15 bases separated the two germline ends. The CDR3 length is 15 residues. CDR1 is SGHTA, CDR2 FQGNSA, per germline. For the CDR3, the DNA is TGTGCCAGCAGCTTACTAGTTTCTGTTTCGGAGACCCAGTACTTC. It is translated as CASSLLVSVSETQYF.

The chain links TRBV27 to TRBJ2-3; 12 nucleotides agree with TRBD2. The CDR3 contains 17 residues. CDR1 is MNHEY and CDR2 is SMNVEV in the germline V gene (reference sequence). V lost 3 bases and J lost 6; bases outside the gene matches: 10. The CDR3 spells CASSFSLAGGPGDTQYF. CDR3 nucleotide sequence: TGTGCCAGCAGTTTCTCTCTAGCGGGGGGGCCGGGGGATACGCAGTATTTT.

The chain recombines TRBV29-1 with TRBJ2-5; D may be TRBD2 (5 bases). The V end lost 6 bases, the J end lost 1 base, and 9 bases lay between the germline ends. Germline-derived CDR1 and CDR2 are SQVTM and ANQGSEA. This CDR3 has 12 amino acids. CDR3 sequence: CSVRSGQETQYF. The CDR3 coding sequence is TGCAGCGTACGCAGCGGCCAAGAGACCCAGTACTTC.

V and J are TRBV11-2 and TRBJ2-7; D is uncertain. Trimming took off 2 bases at V and 2 bases at J, with 7 bases between the two ends. The CDR3 spans 13 residues. Germline assignment: CDR1 SGHAT and CDR2 FQNNGV. CDR3 coding DNA: TGTGCCAGCAGCTTACTCCGGGCCTACGAGCAGTACTTC. This sequence encodes CASSLLRAYEQYF. Variable domain in full (rest from reference TRBV11-2 and TRBJ2-7): EAGVAQSPRYKIIEKRQSVAFWCNPISGHATLYWYQQILGQGPKLLIQFQNNGVVDDSQLPKDRFSAERLKGVDSTLKIQPAKLEDSAVYLCASSLLRAYEQYFGPGTRLTVT.

The table lists this clone with a count of one. This rearrangement joins TRBV7-2 to TRBJ2-3, with D hard to call. V lost 4 bases and J lost 3, with 11 bases in between. CDR1 SGHTA and CDR2 FQGNSA come from the germline V gene. The CDR3 covers 14 residues. For the CDR3, the DNA is TGTGCCAGCAGCTCCTACTTAAAAACAGATACGCAGTATTTT. Protein sequence: CASSSYLKTDTQYF.

This chain links TRBV28 with TRBJ2-7, with 8 bases identical to TRBD1. Germline CDR1 reads MDHEN; CDR2 reads SYDVKM. The CDR3 is made up of 14 amino acids. V lost 10 bases to trimming and J lost 5 bases; unmatched junction nucleotides: 13. The CDR3 here is CATLRQGYYHEQYF. CDR3 nucleotides: TGTGCCACCCTCAGACAGGGGTACTATCACGAGCAGTACTTC.

The chain joins TRBV30 to TRBJ2-7; 10 positions agree with TRBD2. Trimming took 1 base from V and 2 from J; bases not matched to a gene: 8. Germline CDR1 GTSNPN, CDR2 SVGIG (reference sequence). The CDR3 runs 16 residues. The CDR3 spells CAWSGESGRGTYEQYF. CDR3 nucleotides: TGTGCCTGGAGTGGGGAAAGCGGGAGGGGAACCTACGAGCAGTACTTC.

The V gene is TRBV4-3, the J gene TRBJ1-2; D gene ambiguous. The germline V gene has CDR1 LGHNA and CDR2 YSLEER. The CDR3 extends over 15 amino acids. Deletions cut 0 bases from V and 0 bases from J, with 8 bases between. CDR3 DNA: TGCGCCAGCAGCCAAGATAAACAGACTAACTATGGCTACACCTTC. As protein: CASSQDKQTNYGYTF.

CDR3 bases: TGTGCCAGCAGCTTAGAAGCTAGCACAGATACGCAGTATTTT. Translation gives CASSLEASTDTQYF. The chain has TRBV7-2 and TRBJ2-3; D not resolved. The CDR3 extends over 14 amino acids. The V gene lost 1 base and the J gene lost 0 bases, with 5 bases spanning the gap. Germline V gene lookup returns CDR1 SGHTA and CDR2 FQGNSA.

This chain joins TRBV7-2 and TRBJ1-5; 8 bases fit TRBD1. V shed 5 bases and J 1 base; nucleotides not matched to a gene: 7. This CDR3 region has 16 residues. Per the germline V gene, CDR1 is SGHTA and CDR2 is FQGNSA. The CDR3 DNA follows: TGTGCCAGCAGCCGCGGACAGGGAGGGAGCAATCAGCCCCAGCATTTT. It is translated as CASSRGQGGSNQPQHF.

The count of this clone is one. This rearrangement joins TRBV5-6 to TRBJ1-3; no definite D call. This CDR3 spans 15 amino acids. Trimming took 0 bases from V and 0 from J, leaving 7 bases between them. In germline, CDR1 is SGHDT, CDR2 YYEEEE. The CDR3 region has the DNA TGTGCCAGCAGCTTGGGCGGGGTCTCTGGAAACACCATATATTTT. Translating it yields CASSLGGVSGNTIYF.

The chain's CDR3 is CASSPRDTVVEQYF. CDR3 bases: TGTGCCAGCAGTCCCCGGGACACCGTTGTCGAGCAGTACTTC. V usage is TRBV2 and J usage is TRBJ2-7; D might be TRBD1 (6 bases). The CDR3 contains 14 residues. Per germline, CDR1 SNHLY and CDR2 FYNNEI. V was clipped by 5 bases and J by 6 bases, with 17 bases between them.